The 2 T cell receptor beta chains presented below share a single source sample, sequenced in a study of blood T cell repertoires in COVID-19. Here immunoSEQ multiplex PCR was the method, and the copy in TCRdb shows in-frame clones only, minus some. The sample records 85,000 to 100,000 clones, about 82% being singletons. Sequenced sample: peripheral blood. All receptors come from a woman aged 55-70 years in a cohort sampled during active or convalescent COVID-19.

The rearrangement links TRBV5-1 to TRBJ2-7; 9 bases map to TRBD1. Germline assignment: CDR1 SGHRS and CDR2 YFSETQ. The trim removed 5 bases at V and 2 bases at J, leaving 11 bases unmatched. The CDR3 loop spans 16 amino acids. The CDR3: CASRPTGGAITYEQYF. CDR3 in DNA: TGCGCCAGCAGACCCACAGGGGGCGCGATCACCTACGAGCAGTACTTC.

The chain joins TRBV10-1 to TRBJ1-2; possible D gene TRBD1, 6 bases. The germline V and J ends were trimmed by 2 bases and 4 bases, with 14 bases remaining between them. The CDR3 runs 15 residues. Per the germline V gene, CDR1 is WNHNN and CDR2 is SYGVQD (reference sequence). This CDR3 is CASSETTTGIYGYTF. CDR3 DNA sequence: TGCGCCAGCAGTGAGACAACTACAGGGATCTATGGCTACACCTTC.